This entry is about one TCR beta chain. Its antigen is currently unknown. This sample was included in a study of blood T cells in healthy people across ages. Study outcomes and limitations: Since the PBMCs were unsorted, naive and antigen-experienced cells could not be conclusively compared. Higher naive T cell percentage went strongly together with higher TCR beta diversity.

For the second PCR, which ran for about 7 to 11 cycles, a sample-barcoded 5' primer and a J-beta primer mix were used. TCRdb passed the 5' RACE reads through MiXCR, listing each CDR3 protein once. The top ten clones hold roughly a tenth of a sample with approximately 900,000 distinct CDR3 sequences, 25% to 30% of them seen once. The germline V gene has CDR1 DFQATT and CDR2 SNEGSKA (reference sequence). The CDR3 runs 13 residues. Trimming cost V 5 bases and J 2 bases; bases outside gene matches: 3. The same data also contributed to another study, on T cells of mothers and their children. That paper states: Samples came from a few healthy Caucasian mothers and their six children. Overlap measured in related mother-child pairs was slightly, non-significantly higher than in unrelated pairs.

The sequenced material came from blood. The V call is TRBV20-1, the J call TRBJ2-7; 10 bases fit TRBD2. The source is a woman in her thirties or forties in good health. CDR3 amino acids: CSALAGGPYEQYF. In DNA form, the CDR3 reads TGCAGTGCTTTAGCGGGAGGCCCCTACGAGCAGTACTTC.